The entry that follows covers one T cell receptor (beta chain) sequence. It has no known antigen specificity. It has no much larger one-base neighbor in the sample; base qualities were not kept. Including the terminal cysteine and phenylalanine, the CDR3 comprises 17 residues. The only DNA kept is the CDR3, 51 bases in frame from the first base. The germline V gene (reference sequence) sets CDR1 to SGHNT and CDR2 to YYREEE. Trimming removed 3 bases from V and 7 bases from J; the gene matches leave 11 bases unexplained. The cohort was made up of about 670 healthy bone marrow donors. At the time of sampling, all cohort members were nominally healthy, though unrecorded immune exposures were likely present. The donor tested CMV seronegative and was one of the 352 seronegative cohort members. Every donor gave a peripheral blood sample, and the peripheral blood mononuclear cells from that sample were used for TCR beta sequencing. The Qiagen DNeasy Blood Extraction Kit was used to extract genomic DNA from the blood cell samples.

The library came from the immunoSEQ multiplex PCR assay. For the multiplex PCR, a mixture combining 60 forward primers for TCR Vbeta segments and 13 reverse primers for TCR Jbeta segments was used. Amplification of the CDR3 region of rearranged TCR beta genes was performed with a multiplex PCR assay on genomic DNA. The Illumina HiSeq System was used to sequence the amplified TCR beta libraries as 87-base-pair reads. In the source study's methods: A later analysis tallied some 79 million unique TCR beta chains across the 700 or so repertoires, and approximately 12 million of those chains were shared by two or more donors. To remove PCR and sequencing errors, raw reads were error-corrected and collapsed into unique sequences using a nearest-neighbor algorithm that merged closely related sequences. Alignment of CDR3 sequences to IMGT reference sequences was used to assign V, D and J gene segments. For a sequence to be retained, a match of at least six nucleotides was required to both a V gene segment and a J gene segment. Rearrangements were called productive when the CDR3 lacked stop codons and stayed in frame with V and J; all others were non-productive. CDR3 was defined by IMGT convention, running from the second conserved V-encoded cysteine to the conserved J-encoded phenylalanine. The earlier analysis of 587 of the donors excluded sequences that lacked an unambiguous match to a single V gene segment. An earlier analysis of 587 of the donors called V segments functional above 56.7% productive rearrangements and segregating when the between-donor standard deviation exceeded 5%. A statistical classification framework was built for diagnosing cytomegalovirus status from the catalog of TCR beta chain sequences. A later analysis assigned V and J genes by comparing TCR nucleotide sequences with IMGT/GENE-DB human TR gene sequences. A later analysis assigned CDR3 sequences and most-parsimonious VDJ recombination scenarios with the TCRdist pipeline. In a later analysis, each TCR beta chain was defined by its CDR3 amino acid sequence together with its V-gene family, and reads without a unique V-gene family were excluded. As a way to deal with suspected cross-contamination and a sequencing artifact, a later analysis dropped 450 to 700 nucleotide sequences that were highly shared and had low generation probability. For each public chain, a later analysis derived a clonal expansion index from normalized ranks of inferred template counts within each repertoire. A later analysis computed generation probabilities with a VDJ recombination model fitted to out-of-frame rearrangements, and checked the results against IGoR. A later analysis scored TCR-TCR, TCR-HLA and TCR-CMV co-occurrence with hypergeometric tests, applying a repertoire-size bias correction to TCR pairs. In a later analysis, false discovery rates were estimated by permuting HLA or CMV assignments 20 times. In a later analysis, co-occurring TCRs were grouped using DBSCAN, and TCRdist sequence similarity was added for clustering within HLA-allele-positive subsets. Repertoires with fewer than 30,000 or more than 120,000 public chains, plus five repertoires with anomalous nucleotide sharing, were excluded from co-occurrence clustering. Held by TCRdb, this immuneACCESS table contains in-frame sequences only and omits some clones. Under half of the omission traces to an unresolved V gene where checked; the cause of the rest is unknown. V and J calls and clone size are those listed in that table; D and trimming were worked out from the DNA. Here the sample has around 110,000 clones; less than 80% occur a single time. 3.5% to 4% of the sample goes to the ten largest clones.

These data come from a study of cytomegalovirus exposure and HLA in healthy donors (TCRdb year 2017). With regard to the full study: An earlier analysis of several hundred of the donors reported about 290 Gb of sequence data and around 110 million unique TCR beta sequences from about 179 million T cells. High-throughput TCR immunosequencing, statistical association of individual TCRs with disease status, and machine learning were combined to predict cytomegalovirus infection status. Several DR-DQ haplotypes were handled as single units for association and clustering, since linkage in the cohort was strong. The study used immunosequencing to profile the T cell repertoires of approximately 630 subjects and linked those repertoires to cytomegalovirus serostatus. The study aimed to test whether signatures of past pathogen exposure could be identified by cataloging public T cell receptors. All discovery cohort repertoires had been generated using a single sequencing platform. The genetic ancestry cluster associated with self-reported Caucasian donors included about 81% of the roughly 400 genotyped donors. Across 398 genotyped donors of the cohort, an average of about 250,000 unique TCR beta nucleotide sequences per donor were sequenced, and roughly 20% of those sequences were non-productive. Donor age, sex, ethnicity and CMV serostatus were collected together with the repertoire data. Typing coverage varied by locus: roughly 629-630 donors for A, B, C, DRB1 and DQB1; 522 for DQA1; around 570 for DPA1; approximately 450 for DPB1. Besides the first cohort of 666 subjects, a separate validation cohort made up of 120 different subjects was used. Both class I and class II loci were covered by HLA typing, at four-digit resolution. An early release covering 550 to 700 HLA-typed donors comprised approximately 300 gigabases of sequencing data and roughly 85 million unique TCR sequences. Rather than drawing on any new phenotypic data, the later analysis identified candidate immune exposures from TCR beta sequences and the way those sequences occurred across donors. In a later genetic analysis, genome-wide SNP genotypes for about three fifths of the roughly 670 donors were used, and that subset was treated as a discovery cohort. In an earlier analysis of 587 of the donors, high-throughput TCR beta sequencing was used to judge whether each TCR beta V gene segment behaved as functional or pseudogenic. A later analysis re-examined previously published TCR beta repertoires from about 700 donors and added high-resolution HLA genotyping to investigate patterns of TCR occurrence. General findings and caveats noted by the study authors: A total of 150 or so TCR beta chains were listed by the study as associated with cytomegalovirus. The presence/absence analyses assumed that sequencing depth was roughly uniform across donors, and that assumption may not be true. Because some donors lacked HLA typing at each locus, the association tests relied only on the typed subset. Most TCR sequences were seen in very few donors, while some public TCRs were found in many individuals. According to the authors, the approach could potentially be generalized to other disease states and immunological phenotypes. In a later analysis, TCR association rates were found to vary across HLA loci, with the most associated TCRs seen for DRB1 alleles and the fewest for HLA-C alleles. The earlier analysis of fewer than 750 of the donors excluded over 15 rarely observed V segments, including chromosome 9 orphons, because counts were too low. V-gene and J-gene trimming of TCR beta chains was associated with a missense DCLRE1C variant in a later genetic analysis, and the association was replicated in an independent cohort. A later analysis associated 16,951 TCR beta sequences with specific HLA alleles at a false discovery rate of 0.05. A group of highly shared sequence variants was considered likely to be a technical artifact of the sequencing pipeline. In a later analysis, HLA-associated TCR beta chains were found to be more clonally expanded and to have lower generation probabilities than equally common non-associated chains. A few of the identified cytomegalovirus-associated TCR beta chains were confirmed in vitro to be specific for cytomegalovirus antigens. Cytomegalovirus status was reported to be diagnosed by the classifier with high specificity and sensitivity in both the original and validation cohorts. Immune exposure information for the cohort was limited to CMV serostatus. According to a later analysis, parvovirus B19, influenza, CMV and Epstein-Barr virus appeared linked to several top co-occurrence clusters. The 87-base-pair reads could not distinguish some IMGT-functional V segments, including TRBV6-2 and TRBV6-3, so those segments were excluded. When HLA alleles, especially DR and DQ, strongly co-occurred, TCR associations were difficult to assign to individual alleles. Correlated functional status among segregating V segments might reflect linkage disequilibrium, but an unknown experimental factor could not be ruled out. A later analysis found that most CMV-associated TCR beta chains appeared HLA-restricted, with HLA associations seemingly driven largely by CMV exposure. A further reported finding was that TCR beta sequences accurately predicted the HLA-A and HLA-B alleles for most subjects in the first cohort. In this cohort, only TCR beta chains were sequenced, and detectable features were limited by the absence of alpha or paired-chain data. Broadly in line with IMGT annotations, most TCR beta V segments showed up in productive rearrangements about 87% or about 30% of the time in an earlier analysis of around 600 of the donors. A later genetic analysis reported fewer N-insertions in productive TCRs among donors in an Asian-associated ancestry cluster than the approximately 700-donor mean.

Recombination connected TRBV5-4 to TRBJ1-6; 9 bases in between match TRBD1. Sequencing was carried out using PBMCs. The source is a man between 60 and 70 years old in good health and CMV-seronegative. CDR3 sequence: CASSSPGQGFQNSPLHF. The nucleotide sequence is given as TGTGCCAGCAGCTCCCCGGGACAGGGTTTTCAGAATTCACCCCTCCACTTT.